These 12 T cell receptor beta chains came from one sample sequenced in a study of shared clonotypes between healthy human individuals. This table comes from immunoSEQ multiplex PCR, and its TCRdb copy is limited to in-frame clones, with some not included. The sample contains approximately 1.5 million clones, roughly 98% of which appear only once. Material: naive CD4+ T cells sorted from blood. Documented subset: CD45RA+ positively selected. These receptor sequences come from a man in his thirties or forties in good health.

Comments on this clone: The same CDR3 is also encoded by other DNA sequences in this sample. This sequence joins TRBV5-1 and TRBJ2-5; 8 positions match TRBD1. There are 15 residues in the CDR3. V shed 0 bases, J shed 1 base, and the junction held 2 bases outside the gene matches. CDR1 SGHRS and CDR2 YFSETQ come from the germline V gene. In DNA, the CDR3 is TGCGCCAGCAGCTTGGTTGGACAGGGCCAAGAGACCCAGTACTTC. It is translated as CASSLVGQGQETQYF.

V and J are TRBV19 and TRBJ1-3; TRBD1 is a possible D gene (5 bases). Looked up from germline, CDR1 is LNHDA and CDR2 is SQIVND (reference sequence). V shed 9 bases and J shed 0 bases, with 12 bases lying between them. The CDR3 has 14 residues. The CDR3 coding sequence is TGTGCCAGCATGACAGCGTCCTCTGGAAACACCATATATTTT. Protein sequence: CASMTASSGNTIYF.

The chain recombines TRBV28 with TRBJ2-5; 10 positions match TRBD1. The CDR3 contains 15 residues. The ends lost 3 bases at V and 5 bases at J; junction bases unmatched: 6. Germline CDR1 is MDHEN and CDR2 is SYDVKM. CDR3 region: CASSFSGTGVETQYF. CDR3 nucleotides: TGTGCCAGCAGTTTCTCCGGGACAGGGGTGGAGACCCAGTACTTC.

This rearrangement joins TRBV9 to TRBJ2-3; 8 bases line up with TRBD1. The germline CDR1 and CDR2 sequences are SGDLS and YYNGEE. The CDR3 runs 14 residues. The J segment lost 4 bases and the V segment lost 6 bases, leaving 7 bases of the junction unmatched. The CDR3 DNA follows: TGTGCCAGCAACCAGGGGGCAGGGGCAGATACGCAGTATTTT. Translation gives CASNQGAGADTQYF.

The rearrangement uses TRBV6-6 and TRBJ2-7; D tentatively reads TRBD1 or TRBD2 (5 bases each). Germline CDR1 and CDR2: MNHNY and SVGAGI (reference sequence). The CDR3 is 14 amino acids. The V and J ends lost 7 bases and 7 bases respectively, with 20 bases between them. This chain's CDR3 is CASNYHAAEGEQYF. The DNA for the CDR3 is TGTGCCAGCAACTACCATGCGGCTGAGGGGGAGCAGTACTTC.

V gene TRBV5-5 combines with J gene TRBJ2-3; 7 bases map to TRBD2. The CDR3 sequence is 15 residues long. V was clipped by 5 bases and J by 1 base; unmatched bases: 7. The germline CDR1 and CDR2 sequences are SGHKS and YYEKEE (reference sequence). The CDR3 reads CASRSIAGRTDTQYF. DNA of the CDR3: TGTGCCAGCAGATCAATAGCGGGCCGCACAGATACGCAGTATTTT.

The chain recombines TRBV18 with TRBJ1-5; weak D call: TRBD1 (5 bases). The V gene lost 3 bases and the J gene lost 3 bases, with 12 bases spanning the gap. CDR1 and CDR2 from the germline V gene are KGHSH and LQKENI. The CDR3 consists of 15 residues. CDR3 protein: CASSPIRGANQPQHF. In nucleotides, the CDR3 is TGTGCCAGCTCACCGATTAGGGGCGCCAATCAGCCCCAGCATTTT.

V usage is TRBV14 and J usage is TRBJ2-3, with 9 positions matching TRBD1. J was trimmed by 1 base and V by 1 base; bases with no gene match: 0. This CDR3 has 15 amino acids. Germline V gene sequence: CDR1 SGHDN, CDR2 FVKESK. The CDR3 spells CASSQGDRGTDTQYF. In DNA, the CDR3 is TGTGCCAGCAGCCAAGGGGACAGGGGCACAGATACGCAGTATTTT.

Details on this clone: Other nucleotide sequences from this sample produce the same CDR3. CDR3 residues: CASSVDEGRYEQYF. Here the CDR3 DNA reads TGTGCCAGCAGCGTAGATGAAGGACGATACGAGCAGTACTTC. The chain recombines TRBV9 with TRBJ2-7, with D uncertain. The V and J ends lost 0 bases and 4 bases respectively, with 11 bases between them. CDR3 length: 14 amino acids. CDR1 is SGDLS, CDR2 YYNGEE, per germline.

Turning to this clone: Other DNA sequences of this sample code for an identical CDR3. The chain carries TRBV18 and TRBJ2-1; D uncertain. The germline V and J ends were trimmed by 2 bases and 7 bases, with 3 bases remaining between them. This CDR3 is 11 amino acids long. Germline V lookup: CDR1 KGHSH, CDR2 LQKENI. The CDR3 reads CASSPNNEQFF. CDR3 nucleotide sequence: TGTGCCAGCTCACCAAATAATGAGCAGTTCTTC.

On this clone: At one end the junction does not follow the germline gene, possibly because of a read error. The chain uses TRBV28 and TRBJ1-1; 7 nucleotides agree with TRBD1. Germline V CDR1 and CDR2: MDHEN, SYDVKM. The CDR3 is made up of 11 amino acids. This CDR3 is CASSSGTAGTF. The CDR3 coding sequence is TGTGCCAGCAGTTCGGGGACAGCGGGGACCTTT.

The rearrangement joins TRBV4-2 to TRBJ2-2; 9 nucleotides match TRBD1. Germline CDR1 LGHNA, CDR2 YNFKEQ. The CDR3 length is 18 residues. The V gene end was trimmed by 1 base and the J gene end by 5 bases; junction bases not matched to a gene: 11. CDR3 protein: CASSQVPFGQGRTGELFF. CDR3 coding DNA: TGTGCCAGCAGCCAAGTGCCCTTCGGACAGGGGAGGACCGGGGAGCTGTTTTTT.